The clone carrying this T cell receptor beta chain was recorded a few times. TCRdb ran MiXCR on the RT-PCR reads and lists one entry per CDR3 protein. This sample has about a million distinct CDR3 sequences; roughly 17% occur once, and the top ten carry roughly 6%. The V gene's germline CDR1 is SGHTA and CDR2 FQGNSA. Trimming removed 3 bases at V and 4 bases at J, with 10 bases between. The length of the CDR3 is 14 residues. The entry originates in a study of patients and donors after allogeneic stem cell transplantation. Sequenced input: blood, either unsorted or a sorted T cell fraction (not recorded which). The TCR comes from a human donor who was either an allogeneic HSCT recipient or a stem cell or donor lymphocyte infusion donor (not recorded which). It is not recorded whose cells these are; they may come from a transplant donor. This rearrangement joins TRBV7-2 to TRBJ2-1, with D possibly being TRBD2 (5 bases). Here the CDR3 DNA reads TGTGCCAGCAGCTTCCTAGCAGGATACAATGAGCAGTTCTTC. This sequence encodes CASSFLAGYNEQFF.